The TCR beta chain described here comes from a study of cytomegalovirus exposure and HLA in healthy donors. Germline-derived CDR1 and CDR2 are LNHNV and YYDKDF (reference sequence). The V gene lost 5 bases and the J gene lost 5 bases, with 12 bases spanning the gap. The CDR3 totals 14 residues. Vbeta (60) and Jbeta (13) primers were used in the PCR. The assay was immunoSEQ multiplex PCR, and TCRdb's table has in-frame clones only and misses some. Of some 190,000 clones in the sample, 85% were seen once. This chain links TRBV15 with TRBJ1-4; TRBD1 is a possible D gene (6 bases). This receptor was identified in a boy aged 2 to 10 in good health and CMV-seronegative. The sequenced material came from PBMCs. CDR3 residues: CATSPWTVNEKLFF. As DNA, the CDR3 is TGTGCCACCAGCCCTTGGACAGTGAATGAAAAACTGTTTTTT.